The 15 T cell receptor beta chains presented below share a single source sample, sequenced in a study of lymphopenia after photon versus proton radiotherapy. The table came from immunoSEQ multiplex PCR; TCRdb's copy has only in-frame clones and leaves some out. Here the sample spans just over 25,000 clones, 75% to 90% being singletons. The material sequenced was peripheral blood, taken from a patient treated with photon-based radiotherapy. These receptors were obtained from a man aged 25 to 40 with gastric cancer.

V is TRBV6-5 and J is TRBJ2-3; 9 bases are shared with TRBD2. V trimming: 2 bases; J trimming: 2 bases; junction bases outside the gene matches: 2. The CDR3 length is 15 residues. Germline values: CDR1 MNHEY, CDR2 SVGAGI. For the CDR3, the DNA is TGTGCCAGCAGTTACAAGCGGGGGGCCACAGATACGCAGTATTTT. This encodes CASSYKRGATDTQYF.

This clone was seen a handful of times. This sequence joins TRBV28 and TRBJ2-7; TRBD1 matches 7 bases. The CDR3 runs to 13 residues. Germline V CDR1 and CDR2: MDHEN, SYDVKM. Trimming at V came to 4 bases and at J to 9 bases, leaving 9 bases not matched to a gene. As DNA, the CDR3 is TGTGCCAGCAGTTCTCCGACAGGGAACGGGCAGTACTTC. It is translated as CASSSPTGNGQYF.

The CDR3, as DNA: TGCGCCAGCAGCTTCCGGGACAGGGAAGGTGAGCAGTTCTTC. Protein product: CASSFRDREGEQFF. The chain combines TRBV4-3 with TRBJ2-1; 9 bases line up with TRBD1. Trimming took 5 bases from V and 9 from J; bases not matched to a gene: 8. In germline, CDR1 is LGHNA, CDR2 YSLEER. This CDR3 spans 14 amino acids.

The chain employs TRBV7-2 and TRBJ2-2; the D gene could be TRBD1 or TRBD2 (5 bases each). This CDR3 region has 15 residues. Trimming stripped 3 bases from V and 9 bases from J, with 17 bases between. The germline gives CDR1 SGHTA, CDR2 FQGNSA. CDR3 nucleotides: TGTGCCAGCAGCTTGGACGGGACCCGGGGCAGGGAGCTGTTTTTT. Encoded protein: CASSLDGTRGRELFF.

The genes are TRBV19 and TRBJ2-1; D possibly matches TRBD1 or TRBD2 (5 bases each). The germline V gene encodes CDR1 LNHDA and CDR2 SQIVND (reference sequence). V lost 7 bases and J 9 bases, leaving 22 bases between the germline ends. The CDR3 has 15 residues. The CDR3 loop reads CASTHRDQTAGEQFF. CDR3 nucleotides: TGTGCCAGTACCCATAGGGACCAGACAGCCGGTGAGCAGTTCTTC.

This clone was observed a single time. The chain is built from TRBV30 and TRBJ1-2; 7 nucleotides line up with TRBD1. The CDR3 consists of 12 residues. V lost 2 bases to trimming and J lost 7 bases; unmatched junction nucleotides: 4. The germline V gene has CDR1 GTSNPN and CDR2 SVGIG (reference sequence). The CDR3: CAWSFQGGGYTF. For the CDR3, the DNA is TGTGCCTGGAGTTTCCAGGGGGGTGGCTACACCTTC.

J is TRBJ2-7 and V is TRBV19; possibly TRBD1 for D (6 bases). This CDR3 spans 14 amino acids. The V and J ends lost 9 bases and 0 bases respectively, with 15 bases between them. Looked up from germline, CDR1 is LNHDA and CDR2 is SQIVND (reference sequence). In DNA form, the CDR3 reads TGTGCCAGGGCACTAGTAGGGGGCTCCTACGAGCAGTACTTC. It translates to CARALVGGSYEQYF.

The chain joins TRBV5-1 to TRBJ1-2; 8 bases agree with TRBD1. This CDR3 region has 17 residues. Germline CDR1 reads SGHRS; CDR2 reads YFSETQ. Trimming removed 0 bases from V and 0 bases from J; junction bases left unmatched: 7. This chain's CDR3 is CASSLEAGGLANYGYTF. The CDR3 bases are TGCGCCAGCAGCTTGGAGGCAGGGGGCCTAGCTAACTATGGCTACACCTTC.

This clone was detected only once. The sample carries other DNA sequences with the same CDR3. The genes are TRBV7-9 and TRBJ2-2; no clear D gene. Germline CDR1 is SEHNR and CDR2 is FQNEAQ (reference sequence). Trimming removed 2 bases from V and 2 bases from J, with 0 bases in between. This CDR3 comprises 12 residues. CDR3 loop: CASSLNTGELFF. The DNA of the CDR3 is TGTGCCAGCAGCTTAAACACCGGGGAGCTGTTTTTT.

The chain links TRBV5-1 to TRBJ1-3, with a weak D call TRBD1 (6 bases). The ends were cut back, 0 bases at V and 5 bases at J, with 15 bases in the middle. CDR1 is SGHRS, CDR2 YFSETQ, per germline. The length of the CDR3 is 16 residues. The CDR3 here is CASSLGVTGARNTIYF. The CDR3 DNA reads as TGCGCCAGCAGCTTGGGGGTGACAGGTGCTCGAAACACCATATATTTT.

The CDR3: CASSEARWGFNSPLHF. The CDR3 coding sequence is TGTGCCAGCAGTGAAGCGCGTTGGGGGTTTAATTCACCCCTCCACTTT. This chain joins TRBV6-1 and TRBJ1-6; D possibly corresponds to TRBD1 (5 bases). Trimming left V 0 bases short and J 6 bases short, with 12 bases between. Germline loops: CDR1 MNHNS, CDR2 SASEGT. The CDR3 is made up of 16 amino acids.

The rearrangement links TRBV6-4 to TRBJ2-1, with D uncertain. Germline lookup yields CDR1 MRHNA and CDR2 SNTAGT. The V end lost 0 bases, the J end lost 4 bases, and 10 bases lay between the germline ends. The CDR3 covers 15 residues. The CDR3 DNA reads as TGTGCCAGCAGTGACTCAGCCAGCCCTTACAATGAGCAGTTCTTC. It is translated as CASSDSASPYNEQFF.

This chain links TRBV18 with TRBJ2-5; D remains unclear. Germline values: CDR1 KGHSH, CDR2 LQKENI. The ends were cut back, 4 bases at V and 3 bases at J, with 6 bases in the middle. The CDR3 is 12 amino acids. The CDR3, as DNA: TGTGCCAGCTCACGGGCGGAAGAGACCCAGTACTTC. Its protein is CASSRAEETQYF.

This chain connects TRBV18 to TRBJ2-6, with D possibly TRBD1 on 5 matching bases. The V gene lost 5 bases and the J gene lost 0 bases, with 8 bases spanning the gap. The CDR3 contains 15 residues. Germline-derived CDR1 and CDR2 are KGHSH and LQKENI. This CDR3 is CASSTTGSGANVLTF. As DNA, the CDR3 is TGTGCCAGCTCAACCACAGGCTCTGGGGCCAACGTCCTGACTTTC. Combining the CDR3 with reference TRBV18 and TRBJ2-6 gives the whole variable domain NAGVMQNPRHLVRRRGQEARLRCSPMKGHSHVYWYRQLPEEGLKFMVYLQKENIIDESGMPKERFSAEFPKEGPSILRIQQVVRGDSAAYFCASSTTGSGANVLTFGAGSRLTVL.

V and J are TRBV28 and TRBJ1-1; D remains unclear. Trimming stripped 6 bases from V and 10 bases from J, with 24 bases between. Germline lookup yields CDR1 MDHEN and CDR2 SYDVKM. This CDR3 region has 15 residues. As DNA, the CDR3 is TGTGCCAGCAGCGAACCTCCCCCGCGGGTCCTTGGAGCTTTCTTT. It is translated as CASSEPPPRVLGAFF.